The rows below give T cell receptor beta chains drawn from one sample of a study of blood T cell repertoires in COVID-19. The repertoire was sequenced with immunoSEQ multiplex PCR; TCRdb's copy has only in-frame clones and lacks some. The sample contains 180,000 or so clones, about four fifths of which appear only once. Sequencing used peripheral blood. Receptors were obtained from a human donor with acute or convalescent COVID-19. The donor label of this sample is uncertain. Both conserved end residues are part of each CDR3. A D gene is named only where the DNA matches it firmly. Size is omitted from some rows. Given values are once, few, many or a class for expanded clones.

TGCGCCAGCAGCCGGAGGTCTGTGGGCTCTGGGGCCAACGTCCTGACTTTC,CASSRRSVGSGANVLTF,TRBJ2-6,17,once,.,TRBV5-1
TGTGCCAGCAGCCCGAGCACTAGCGGGAGAAGCGAGCAGTACTTC,CASSPSTSGRSEQYF,TRBJ2-7,15,.,TRBD2,TRBV7-9
TGTGCCAGCAGCTTTCCAAGGGGGCATAGAGGGACTGAAGCTTTCTTT,CASSFPRGHRGTEAFF,TRBJ1-1,16,.,TRBD1,TRBV5-4
TGTGCCAGCAGACGGGGACAGGTGAACACCGGGGAGCTGTTTTTT,CASRRGQVNTGELFF,TRBJ2-2,15,.,TRBD1,TRBV27
TGTGCCTGGAGGGTCGCAGACAGCACTGAAGCTTTCTTT,CAWRVADSTEAFF,TRBJ1-1,13,.,.,TRBV30
TGTGCCAGTAGTGGGCAGAACACCGGGGAGCTGTTTTTT,CASSGQNTGELFF,TRBJ2-2,13,.,.,TRBV19
TGTGCCAGCTCAATAACGGGGGGCTACGAGCAGTACTTC,CASSITGGYEQYF,TRBJ2-7,13,.,TRBD2,TRBV18
TGTGCCAGCAGCCGCGGACTAGCGCGTTCCTACGAGCAGTACTTC,CASSRGLARSYEQYF,TRBJ2-7,15,once,TRBD2,TRBV28
TGTGCCAGCAGCTCAACTTTAGACAGGGCCAACTATGGCTACACCTTC,CASSSTLDRANYGYTF,TRBJ1-2,16,.,TRBD1,TRBV11-2
TGTGCCAGCAGCCCGAGTCGGGACAGGGTTTCCCACGAGCAGTACTTC,CASSPSRDRVSHEQYF,TRBJ2-7,16,.,TRBD1,TRBV5-4
TGTGCCAGCAGTTCTAGCGGAAGGGAGCAGTACTTC,CASSSSGREQYF,TRBJ2-7,12,.,TRBD2,TRBV28
TGCGCCAGCAGCTTGTCCGACACCGCCTACGAGCAGTACTTC,CASSLSDTAYEQYF,TRBJ2-7,14,.,.,TRBV5-1
TGCGCCAGCAGCTTGGAACAGAATAATTCACCCCTCCACTTT,CASSLEQNNSPLHF,TRBJ1-6,14,few,.,TRBV5-1
TGTGCCAGCAGTTCAGGGGGACCAGAGACCCAGTACTTC,CASSSGGPETQYF,TRBJ2-5,13,.,TRBD1,TRBV12-3/TRBV12-4
TGTGCCAGTAGTATAGAGCAGGGGAACTATGGCTACACCTTC,CASSIEQGNYGYTF,TRBJ1-2,14,once,.,TRBV19
TGTGCCAGCAGCCAAGGTCTCAGCTTGGGTTTAGTAATCTTCGCGGGTAATTCACCCCTCCACTTT,CASSQGLSLGLVIFAGNSPLHF,TRBJ1-6,22,.,.,TRBV3-1/TRBV3-2
TGTGCCAGCTCACCAGGGACAGGGTGGCAAGAGACCCAGTACTTC,CASSPGTGWQETQYF,TRBJ2-5,15,.,TRBD1,TRBV18
TGTGCCAGCAGCCAACGTGGGACAGCCTACAATGAGCAGTTCTTC,CASSQRGTAYNEQFF,TRBJ2-1,15,.,TRBD1,TRBV6-2/TRBV6-3
TGTGCCTGGGAAGGACAGGGATTTTCCGGTTTGGCTGAAGCTTTCTTT,CAWEGQGFSGLAEAFF,TRBJ1-1,16,.,TRBD1,TRBV30
TGTGCCAGCACGGGGAAGGTAACGCAGTATTTT,CASTGKVTQYF,TRBJ2-3,11,.,.,TRBV12-3/TRBV12-4
TGTGCCAGCAGCTCCCGGGACAGGGATGGCTACACCTTC,CASSSRDRDGYTF,TRBJ1-2,13,.,TRBD1,TRBV7-3
TGTGCCAGCAGCCGACCCGGCGGCTATGGCTACACCTTC,CASSRPGGYGYTF,TRBJ1-2,13,.,.,TRBV7-8
TGCAGTGCTAGCGGGAAAGAGACCCAGTACTTC,CSASGKETQYF,TRBJ2-5,11,.,.,TRBV20-1
TGTGCCAGCAGCAAGACCGGGACAGCCTACGAGCAGTACTTC,CASSKTGTAYEQYF,TRBJ2-7,14,.,TRBD1,TRBV5-6
TGTGCCAGCAGCGTAGGGGGGACACGCTCCTACGAGCAGTACTTC,CASSVGGTRSYEQYF,TRBJ2-7,15,.,.,TRBV9
TGCGCCAGCAGCACTAGCGGGGGCACAGATACGCAGTATTTT,CASSTSGGTDTQYF,TRBJ2-3,14,.,TRBD2,TRBV5-1
TGTGCCAGCAGCTTAAACGAGTGGAAGCGGGGGGGCAACGGGGAGCTGTTTTTT,CASSLNEWKRGGNGELFF,TRBJ2-2,18,.,TRBD2,TRBV7-6
TGTGCCAGCAGGCGCCATCTAAACTCCTACGAGCAGTACTTC,CASRRHLNSYEQYF,TRBJ2-7,14,.,.,TRBV28
TGTGCCAGCAAGACAGGTAGCTCCTACAATGAGCAGTTCTTC,CASKTGSSYNEQFF,TRBJ2-1,14,.,.,TRBV2
TGTGCCAGCAGTCCGTCACAGGGGGAGAATGAAAAACTGTTTTTT,CASSPSQGENEKLFF,TRBJ1-4,15,.,TRBD1,TRBV2
TGTGCCAGTAGTATAGAGAGGAAGAGCGGGAGGGCCTCTTTAGGAGAGACCCAGTACTTC,CASSIERKSGRASLGETQYF,TRBJ2-5,20,.,TRBD2,TRBV19
TGTGCCAGCAGTTTAGGGGAGGGTAGAGACACTGAAGCTTTCTTT,CASSLGEGRDTEAFF,TRBJ1-1,15,once,.,TRBV27
TGTGCCAGCAGCTTTGAGGGGGCGGCTGGCTACACCTTC,CASSFEGAAGYTF,TRBJ1-2,13,once,TRBD1,TRBV7-9
TGTGCCAGCAGCCTCGGGACAACCACCTACGAGCAGTACTTC,CASSLGTTTYEQYF,TRBJ2-7,14,.,.,TRBV3-1/TRBV3-2
TGCGCCAGCAGTCTCACTAGCGCGCGGTACAATGAGCAGTTCTTC,CASSLTSARYNEQFF,TRBJ2-1,15,.,TRBD2,TRBV4-1
TGTGCCAGCAGCTTAGTACCCCACCCCCCAGGTCATCGAAACACCATATATTTT,CASSLVPHPPGHRNTIYF,TRBJ1-3,18,.,.,TRBV7-9
TGTGCCAGCAGCCAGACAGGGGGGGGTGAAAAACTGTTTTTT,CASSQTGGGEKLFF,TRBJ1-4,14,.,TRBD1,TRBV7-2
TGTGCCACGCTTCCTTCCAGGGTTGTGAACACTGAAGCTTTCTTT,CATLPSRVVNTEAFF,TRBJ1-1,15,.,.,TRBV28
TGTGCCAGCAGCTTTACTAGCGGGAGCCTCCAAGAGACCCAGTACTTC,CASSFTSGSLQETQYF,TRBJ2-5,16,.,TRBD2,TRBV11-2
TGTGCCAGCAGCCTGGGGACAACCCGTGAAGAGACCCAGTACTTC,CASSLGTTREETQYF,TRBJ2-5,15,.,.,TRBV6-6
TGTGCCAGCAGTGTTACAGGGTGGGAGCAGTACTTC,CASSVTGWEQYF,TRBJ2-7,12,.,.,TRBV25-1
TGTGCCAGTAGTATCGACTCCGGGACAGGGTTTGAAAAACTGTTTTTT,CASSIDSGTGFEKLFF,TRBJ1-4,16,.,TRBD1,TRBV19
TGTGCCAGCAGCCAAGGGCTGGGCGGGCTGGAGGAGACCCAGTACTTC,CASSQGLGGLEETQYF,TRBJ2-5,16,.,.,TRBV3-1/TRBV3-2
TGTGCCAGCAGTTTTGGGACAGGGGAGGCTCAGCCCCAGCATTTT,CASSFGTGEAQPQHF,TRBJ1-5,15,.,TRBD1,TRBV28
TGTGCCAGCAGTTTACTAGCAAGGCAAGAGACCCAGTACTTC,CASSLLARQETQYF,TRBJ2-5,14,.,.,TRBV6-5
TGTGCCGGGACTCTAAGCTCCTACAATGAGCAGTTCTTC,CAGTLSSYNEQFF,TRBJ2-1,13,.,.,TRBV30
TGCGCCAGCAGCTTGGACCCTACTCGTCGGGGGACCCAGTACTTC,CASSLDPTRRGTQYF,TRBJ2-5,15,.,.,TRBV5-1
TGTGCCAGCAGCTTAGATGTCCTAGCGGGAGTTGAGCAGTTCTTC,CASSLDVLAGVEQFF,TRBJ2-1,15,.,TRBD2,TRBV7-2
TGTGCCTGGAGTGCTTCCTACGAGCAGTACTTC,CAWSASYEQYF,TRBJ2-7,11,.,.,TRBV30
TGTGCCAGCAGTTCTCAAATCGACAGGGGGCGTAGTGGCTACACCTTC,CASSSQIDRGRSGYTF,TRBJ1-2,16,.,TRBD1,TRBV27
TGCGCCAGCAGCTGGGGACAGGGTTACGAGCAGTACTTC,CASSWGQGYEQYF,TRBJ2-7,13,.,TRBD1,TRBV5-1